Below are 6 T cell receptor beta chains sequenced from a single sample in a study of patients and donors after allogeneic stem cell transplantation (dated by TCRdb to the early 2020s). The method was RT-PCR. The instrument given in TCRdb is NextSeq 550. TCRdb cleaned the public reads at Q25 with fastp, built clones with MiXCR and kept in-frame beta chains. Duplicate CDR3 protein sequences are folded into a single record with the most common DNA and genes. The sample records about 960,000 distinct CDR3 sequences, roughly 18% of which are singletons. The ten largest make up 5% to 7.5% of the sample. Material: blood, either unsorted or a sorted T cell fraction (not recorded which). The source is a human donor who was either an allogeneic HSCT recipient or a stem cell or donor lymphocyte infusion donor (not recorded which). It is not recorded whose cells these are; they may come from a transplant donor.

The chain combines TRBV29-1 with TRBJ1-1; a possible D gene is TRBD1 (6 bases). Germline V gene sequence: CDR1 SQVTM, CDR2 ANQGSEA. The CDR3 has 14 residues. V was shortened by 1 base and J by 4 bases, with 13 bases between the two germline ends. In DNA form, the CDR3 reads TGCAGCGTTGAAGTTCGGGGGCCCAGCACTGAAGCTTTCTTT. This translates into CSVEVRGPSTEAFF.

This clonotype was observed many times. V is TRBV9 and J is TRBJ2-1, with 9 bases that match TRBD2. Germline V lookup: CDR1 SGDLS, CDR2 YYNGEE. This CDR3 is 18 amino acids long. V shed 0 bases, J shed 5 bases, and the junction held 12 bases outside the gene matches. The CDR3 reads CASSVVSGPGLANNEQFF. The CDR3 coding sequence is TGTGCCAGCAGCGTAGTTTCAGGGCCGGGACTAGCTAACAATGAGCAGTTCTTC. Filled out from reference TRBV9 and TRBJ2-1, the complete variable domain reads DSGVTQTPKHLITATGQRVTLRCSPRSGDLSVYWYQQSLDQGLQFLIQYYNGEERAKGNILERFSAQQFPDLHSELNLSSLELGDSALYFCASSVVSGPGLANNEQFFGPGTRLTVL.

This clonotype showed up many times. The chain has TRBV27 and TRBJ2-7; possible D gene TRBD2, 6 bases. CDR1 is MNHEY, CDR2 SMNVEV, per germline (reference sequence). The ends were cut back, 4 bases at V and 5 bases at J, with 6 bases in the middle. The length of the CDR3 is 11 residues. This chain's CDR3 is CASSWGDEQYF. In nucleotides, the CDR3 is TGTGCCAGCAGTTGGGGGGACGAGCAGTACTTC.

This chain connects TRBV9 to TRBJ2-2, with 10 nucleotides matching TRBD1. The CDR3 has 16 residues. Germline V gives CDR1 SGDLS, CDR2 YYNGEE. With 4 bases clipped from V and 6 bases from J, the junction kept 9 bases outside the gene matches. CDR3 sequence reads: CASSTSGTGVSGELFF. The CDR3, as DNA: TGTGCCAGCAGCACCTCCGGGACAGGGGTCTCCGGGGAGCTGTTTTTT.

The chain carries TRBV24-1 and TRBJ2-1; TRBD2 aligns across 7 bases. The germline V gene has CDR1 KGHDR and CDR2 SFDVKD. Germline trimming cut 2 bases from V and 8 bases from J; bases unmatched to any gene: 11. This CDR3 comprises 16 residues. The CDR3 is CATSDSGGGRGDEQFF. DNA for the CDR3: TGTGCCACCAGTGATTCGGGCGGGGGTAGGGGCGATGAGCAGTTCTTC.

This clonotype was observed once. A read error is likely here: a far larger clone is one base away. The rearrangement uses TRBV2 and TRBJ2-7, with TRBD1 identical over 10 bases. V was pared by 5 bases and J by 5 bases, with 3 bases of the junction left unmatched. This CDR3 is 13 amino acids long. Per germline, CDR1 SNHLY and CDR2 FYNNEI. CDR3: CASSRDRGHEQYF. Here the CDR3 DNA reads TGTGCCAGCAGTCGGGACAGGGGCCACGAGCAGTACTTC.